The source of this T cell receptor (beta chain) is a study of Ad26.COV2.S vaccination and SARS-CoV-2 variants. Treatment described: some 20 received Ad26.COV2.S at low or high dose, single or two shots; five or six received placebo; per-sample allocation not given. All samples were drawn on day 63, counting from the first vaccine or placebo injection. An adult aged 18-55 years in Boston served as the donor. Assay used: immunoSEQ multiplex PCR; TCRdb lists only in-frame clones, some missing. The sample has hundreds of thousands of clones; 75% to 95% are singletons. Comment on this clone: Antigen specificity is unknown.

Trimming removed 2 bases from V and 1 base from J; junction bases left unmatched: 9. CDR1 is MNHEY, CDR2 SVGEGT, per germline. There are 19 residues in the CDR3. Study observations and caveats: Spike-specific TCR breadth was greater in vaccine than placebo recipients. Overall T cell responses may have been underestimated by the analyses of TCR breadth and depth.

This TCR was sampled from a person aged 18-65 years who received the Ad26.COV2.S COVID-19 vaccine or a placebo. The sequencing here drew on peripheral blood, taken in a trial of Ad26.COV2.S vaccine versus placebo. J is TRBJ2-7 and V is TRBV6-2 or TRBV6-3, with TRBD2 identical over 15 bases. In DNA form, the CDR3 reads TGTGCCAGCAGTTACCCACCGGGACTAGCGGGAGGTATATCCTACGAGCAGTACTTC. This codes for CASSYPPGLAGGISYEQYF.